The rows below give T cell receptor beta chains drawn from one sample of a study of blood T cell repertoires in COVID-19. Only in-frame clones appear in the TCRdb table, and some are missing; sequencing was by immunoSEQ multiplex PCR. This table holds about 210,000 clones, 80% found once. What was sequenced was peripheral blood. The origin of the receptors is a human donor in a cohort sampled during active COVID-19. The CDR3 runs from the conserved cysteine through the conserved F or W. A D gene is named only where the DNA matches it firmly. The size field is filled for only some rows; it gives once, few, many or a size class.

j_call: TRBJ1-6
d_call: TRBD1
clone_size: NA
v_call: TRBV18
cdr3_aa: CASGDSNNSPLHF
cdr3_nt: TGTGCCAGCGGGGACAGTAATAATTCACCCCTCCACTTT

j_call: TRBJ2-1
d_call: NA
clone_size: NA
v_call: TRBV10-2
cdr3_aa: CASGTPHSYNEQFF
cdr3_nt: TGCGCCAGCGGGACTCCCCACTCCTACAATGAGCAGTTCTTC

j_call: TRBJ2-7
d_call: TRBD1
clone_size: NA
v_call: TRBV5-1
cdr3_aa: CASSFSTGTGGREQYF
cdr3_nt: TGCGCCAGCAGCTTTTCTACCGGGACAGGGGGACGCGAGCAGTACTTC

j_call: TRBJ1-2
d_call: NA
clone_size: NA
v_call: TRBV24-1
cdr3_aa: CATAANEYRDGYTF
cdr3_nt: TGTGCCACCGCCGCGAATGAATATCGGGATGGCTACACCTTC

j_call: TRBJ2-5
d_call: NA
clone_size: NA
v_call: TRBV7-9
cdr3_aa: CASSWDTQETQYF
cdr3_nt: TGTGCCAGCAGCTGGGACACCCAAGAGACCCAGTACTTC

j_call: TRBJ2-2
d_call: TRBD1
clone_size: NA
v_call: TRBV5-1
cdr3_aa: CASSPDRGKIGELFF
cdr3_nt: TGCGCCAGCAGCCCGGACAGGGGGAAGATCGGGGAGCTGTTTTTT

j_call: TRBJ2-5
d_call: NA
clone_size: NA
v_call: TRBV14
cdr3_aa: CASSQAGQRFEETQYF
cdr3_nt: TGTGCCAGCAGCCAGGCAGGACAGCGGTTCGAAGAGACCCAGTACTTC

j_call: TRBJ1-5
d_call: NA
clone_size: few
v_call: TRBV6-2/TRBV6-3
cdr3_aa: CASSRLDSNQPQHF
cdr3_nt: TGTGCCAGCAGCCGACTTGATAGCAATCAGCCCCAGCATTTT

j_call: TRBJ2-3
d_call: TRBD2
clone_size: NA
v_call: TRBV10-3
cdr3_aa: CAISLEAGGADTQYF
cdr3_nt: TGTGCCATCAGTCTTGAAGCGGGGGGGGCTGATACGCAGTATTTT

j_call: TRBJ1-2
d_call: NA
clone_size: NA
v_call: TRBV5-1
cdr3_aa: CASSLGAYGYTF
cdr3_nt: TGCGCCAGCAGCTTAGGGGCCTATGGCTACACCTTC